This T cell receptor (beta chain) was identified during a study of T cell changes during pregnancy in multiple sclerosis. Germline V gene lookup returns CDR1 SEHNR and CDR2 FQNEAQ (reference sequence). Trimming cost V 5 bases and J 1 base; bases outside gene matches: 6. The CDR3 extends over 15 amino acids. TCRdb keeps only in-frame clones here, not all; method: immunoSEQ multiplex PCR. The data show around 48,000 clones, just over 85% seen once. The gene calls are TRBV7-9 and TRBJ2-7; 9 bases agree with TRBD1. Sequences were derived from CD4+ T cells from peripheral blood mononuclear cells, sampled in the second trimester of pregnancy. The sequence derives from a female donor with multiple sclerosis, enrolled in a pregnancy study. The DNA for the CDR3 is TGTGCCAGCAGCCGCGACAGGGGGAGATCCTACGAGCAGTACTTC. This codes for CASSRDRGRSYEQYF.